The 32 T cell receptor beta chains below were found in one sample sequenced in a study of CD8+CD57+ T cells in acquired aplastic anemia. TCR beta VDJ and CDR3 profiles were obtained from a genomic DNA template. TCRdb redid the calling of the reads with MiXCR, one entry per CDR3 protein. This sample has roughly 500,000 distinct CDR3 sequences, with 25% to 40% found just once. Sequencing was done on patients that had shown CD8+CD57+ cell expansion by flow cytometry. Sequenced: sorted CD4+, CD8+, or CD8+CD57+ T cells (not recorded which) from PBMCs. Receptors were obtained from a human donor with aplastic anemia.

This clonotype was observed many times. The V and J genes are TRBV5-1 and TRBJ1-6, with D tentatively TRBD1 (5 bases). This CDR3 comprises 15 residues. Between the trimmed V and J ends, which lost 1 base and 8 bases, there was a span of 13 bases. Germline CDR1 SGHRS, CDR2 YFSETQ. In nucleotides, the CDR3 is TGCGCCAGCAGCTTGAAGGGACCCCCGGATTCACCCCTCCACTTT. Translating it yields CASSLKGPPDSPLHF.

This clonotype appeared a single time. The chain joins TRBV12-3 or TRBV12-4 to TRBJ2-4, with 15 bases identical to TRBD2. The CDR3 spans 20 residues. The junction had 11 bases not matched to a gene; V was cut back by 5 bases and J by 0 bases. DNA for the CDR3: TGTGCCAGCAGTCCTGGGACTAGCGGGAGGTATGGACTAGCCAAAAACATTCAGTACTTC. It translates to CASSPGTSGRYGLAKNIQYF.

The chain is built from TRBV7-2 and TRBJ2-5; TRBD2 aligns across 8 bases. The germline V gene encodes CDR1 SGHTA and CDR2 FQGNSA. The V segment lost 1 base and the J segment 1 base; nucleotides outside the gene matches: 8. The CDR3 is made up of 17 amino acids. CDR3 sequence (DNA): TGTGCCAGCAGCTTAGGTGGACAACTAGCGGTCCAAGAGACCCAGTACTTC. Amino acid sequence: CASSLGGQLAVQETQYF.

This clonotype was counted only a few times. The rearrangement joins TRBV20-1 to TRBJ2-5; a possible D gene is TRBD2 (6 bases). Trimming removed 5 bases from V and 5 bases from J, with 15 bases in between. From germline, CDR1 is DFQATT and CDR2 SNEGSKA (reference sequence). This CDR3 contains 13 residues. The CDR3 protein is CSARGGFRETQYF. In DNA form, the CDR3 reads TGCAGTGCTCGGGGAGGTTTTAGGGAGACCCAGTACTTC.

At least ten counts were recorded for this clonotype. The rearrangement joins TRBV7-8 to TRBJ1-2; TRBD1 aligns across 9 bases. The J segment lost 8 bases and the V segment lost 5 bases, leaving 12 bases of the junction unmatched. CDR1 and CDR2 from the germline V gene are SGHVS and FQNEAQ. This CDR3 is 15 amino acids long. Here the CDR3 DNA reads TGTGCCAGCAGCACCGGGGTACAGGGGGCTGGCGGCTACACCTTC. This codes for CASSTGVQGAGGYTF.

This clonotype was detected only once. The rearrangement uses TRBV2 and TRBJ1-4; maybe TRBD1 (5 bases). The V gene's germline CDR1 is SNHLY and CDR2 FYNNEI. The CDR3 spans 11 residues. CDR3 protein: CASGSGGELFF. Written as DNA, the CDR3 is TGTGCTAGTGGTTCGGGGGGGGAACTGTTTTTT. Using reference TRBV2 and TRBJ1-4 for the parts outside the CDR3, the full variable domain is EPEVTQTPSHQVTQMGQEVILRCVPISNHLYFYWYRQILGQKVEFLVSFYNNEISEKSEIFDDQFSVERPDGSNFTLKIRSTKLEDSAMYFCASGSGGELFFGSGTQLSVL.

This clonotype occurred a few times. The V and J genes are TRBV9 and TRBJ1-2; 7 bases are shared with TRBD1. Germline V gene data show CDR1 as SGDLS and CDR2 as YYNGEE. V shed 4 bases, J shed 5 bases, and the junction held 8 bases outside the gene matches. The CDR3 contains 14 residues. The CDR3 region has the DNA TGTGCCAGCAGCCGCAGGGGGGATCTTTATGGCTACACCTTC. It specifies CASSRRGDLYGYTF. The entire variable domain, with the rest obtained from reference TRBV9 and TRBJ1-2, is as follows: DSGVTQTPKHLITATGQRVTLRCSPRSGDLSVYWYQQSLDQGLQFLIQYYNGEERAKGNILERFSAQQFPDLHSELNLSSLELGDSALYFCASSRRGDLYGYTFGSGTRLTVV.

This clonotype occurred a few times. The genes are TRBV11-3 and TRBJ2-2, with no clear D. V lost 8 bases and J lost 2, with 9 bases in between. The CDR3 has 13 amino acids. Germline-derived CDR1 and CDR2 are SGHNT and YENEEA. The CDR3: CASRQDNTGELFF. Written as DNA, the CDR3 is TGTGCCAGCCGTCAGGACAACACCGGGGAGCTGTTTTTT.

This clonotype was observed once. A read error may be the cause here, since a much bigger clone is one base away. This sequence joins TRBV10-3 and TRBJ1-2, with 9 bases lining up with TRBD1. The germline gives CDR1 ENHRY, CDR2 SYGVKD. The CDR3 is made up of 14 amino acids. V trimming: 6 bases; J trimming: 3 bases; junction bases outside the gene matches: 5. CDR3 DNA: TGTGCCATCAGGTGGGACAGGGCGGACTATGGCTACACCTTC. Translating it yields CAIRWDRADYGYTF.

CDR3 protein: CASSESAGTGTASNQPQHF. DNA of the CDR3: TGTGCCAGCAGTGAATCCGCCGGCACCGGGACAGCTAGCAATCAGCCCCAGCATTTT. The V and J genes are TRBV25-1 and TRBJ1-5; 7 bases match TRBD1. The CDR3 consists of 19 residues. Germline lookup yields CDR1 MGHDK and CDR2 SYGVNS. Unmatched junction bases numbered 12, after V lost 1 base and J lost 0 bases.

The chain employs TRBV9 and TRBJ2-1; perhaps TRBD2 as D (6 bases). V shed 3 bases and J shed 0 bases, with 10 bases lying between them. The CDR3 is 15 amino acids. Germline CDR1 is SGDLS and CDR2 is YYNGEE. CDR3 sequence: CASSAGGNSYNEQFF. In DNA, the CDR3 is TGTGCCAGCAGCGCTGGGGGGAACTCCTACAATGAGCAGTTCTTC.

This clonotype appeared a few times. This chain links TRBV27 with TRBJ2-7, with TRBD2 matching over 11 bases. Germline V gene lookup returns CDR1 MNHEY and CDR2 SMNVEV (reference sequence). CDR3 length: 14 residues. The junction had 5 bases not matched to a gene; V was cut back by 6 bases and J by 4 bases. As DNA, the CDR3 is TGTGCCAGCAGGACGACTAGCGGGATGTACGAGCAGTACTTC. It is translated as CASRTTSGMYEQYF.

This clonotype was seen ten or more times. The chain employs TRBV29-1 and TRBJ2-3, with 16 positions matching TRBD2. From germline, CDR1 is SQVTM and CDR2 ANQGSEA. The V gene end was trimmed by 6 bases and the J gene end by 4 bases; junction bases not matched to a gene: 7. There are 16 residues in the CDR3. The CDR3 nucleotides are TGCAGCGTAGAGGGACTAGCGGGAGGGCCCTCAGATACGCAGTATTTT. This encodes CSVEGLAGGPSDTQYF.

The gene calls are TRBV6-1 and TRBJ1-5; 7 bases agree with TRBD1. The CDR3 runs to 14 residues. Germline assignment: CDR1 MNHNS and CDR2 SASEGT. V was pared by 10 bases and J by 5 bases, with 11 bases of the junction left unmatched. The CDR3 bases are TGTGCCACGTGGTATCCCAGGGGGGATCAGCCCCAGCATTTT. This encodes CATWYPRGDQPQHF.

This clonotype was recorded only once. J is TRBJ2-1 and V is TRBV10-3; TRBD2 agrees at 10 bases. The CDR3 length is 15 residues. CDR1 is ENHRY and CDR2 is SYGVKD in the germline V gene. After removal of 6 bases from V and 8 bases from J, the junction contained 10 bases not matched to a gene. CDR3 protein: CAIRSSGRENHEQFF. CDR3 nucleotide sequence: TGTGCCATCAGATCCAGCGGGAGGGAGAACCATGAGCAGTTCTTC.

The chain employs TRBV24-1 and TRBJ2-1, with 9 bases that match TRBD1. Per the germline V gene, CDR1 is KGHDR and CDR2 is SFDVKD. The CDR3 contains 17 residues. V trimming: 5 bases; J trimming: 5 bases; junction bases outside the gene matches: 12. CDR3 loop: CATSAPDGTGTNNEQFF. In DNA form, the CDR3 reads TGTGCCACCAGTGCCCCGGACGGGACAGGGACCAACAATGAGCAGTTCTTC.

The sample holds many counts of this clonotype. This chain connects TRBV2 to TRBJ2-5; D possibly corresponds to TRBD2 (7 bases). The CDR3 runs 14 residues. V was trimmed by 6 bases and J by 5 bases, leaving 16 bases between them. The germline V gene has CDR1 SNHLY and CDR2 FYNNEI. The CDR3 coding sequence is TGTGCCAGCAGGGGAGGGAGTGGGGGCGAGACCCAGTACTTC. Its translation: CASRGGSGGETQYF.

V gene TRBV7-9 combines with J gene TRBJ2-1, with D maybe TRBD1 (6 bases). The V and J ends lost 5 bases and 5 bases respectively, with 13 bases between them. This CDR3 has 14 residues. Germline V gene lookup returns CDR1 SEHNR and CDR2 FQNEAQ (reference sequence). CDR3 nucleotide sequence: TGTGCCAGCAGCCCCGGGACATACAACAATGAGCAGTTCTTC. This translates into CASSPGTYNNEQFF. Filled out from reference TRBV7-9 and TRBJ2-1, the complete variable domain reads DTGVSQNPRHKITKRGQNVTFRCDPISEHNRLYWYRQTLGQGPEFLTYFQNEAQLEKSRLLSDRFSAERPKGSFSTLEIQRTEQGDSAMYLCASSPGTYNNEQFFGPGTRLTVL.

The chain combines TRBV25-1 with TRBJ1-2; D is perhaps TRBD1 (5 bases). The CDR3 is 13 amino acids. V lost 5 bases to trimming and J lost 7 bases, with 14 bases between them. The germline V gene has CDR1 MGHDK and CDR2 SYGVNS. The CDR3 loop is CASSMRDEGGYTF. As DNA, the CDR3 is TGTGCCAGCAGTATGCGGGACGAAGGTGGCTACACCTTC.

This clonotype has a count of ten or more. The chain joins TRBV25-1 to TRBJ2-1; 7 bases fit TRBD1. Germline trimming cut 4 bases from V and 9 bases from J; bases unmatched to any gene: 9. This CDR3 comprises 14 residues. Germline V gene sequence: CDR1 MGHDK, CDR2 SYGVNS. CDR3 loop: CASSATGTDTEQFF. The CDR3 coding sequence is TGTGCCAGCAGTGCAACCGGGACAGACACTGAGCAGTTCTTC.

With regard to this clonotype: Possible read error: a much larger clone is one base away. This chain joins TRBV29-1 and TRBJ2-5; 8 bases align to TRBD1. The germline V gene has CDR1 SQVTM and CDR2 ANQGSEA. CDR3 length: 13 amino acids. The DNA of the CDR3 is TGCAGCGCTAGGGGACAGGCCCAAGAGATCCAGTACTTC. It is translated as CSARGQAQEIQYF. The variable domain in full, with the rest retrieved from reference TRBV29-1 and TRBJ2-5, is SAVISQKPSRDICQRGTSLTIQCQVDSQVTMMFWYRQQPGQSLTLIATANQGSEATYESGFVIDKFPISRPNLTFSTLTVSNMSPEDSSIYLCSARGQAQEIQYFGPGTRLLVL.

The genes are TRBV20-1 and TRBJ2-5, with TRBD2 as a possible D gene (6 bases). The ends were cut back, 3 bases at V and 5 bases at J, with 13 bases in the middle. The CDR3 is made up of 13 amino acids. Germline assignment: CDR1 DFQATT and CDR2 SNEGSKA (reference sequence). CDR3 region: CSASPTSMETQYF. CDR3 coding DNA: TGCAGTGCTAGTCCGACTAGTATGGAGACCCAGTACTTC.

This chain links TRBV2 with TRBJ2-7; weak D call: TRBD2 (6 bases). The CDR3 sequence is 14 residues long. The V and J ends lost 5 bases and 4 bases respectively, with 15 bases between them. Germline V gene sequence: CDR1 SNHLY, CDR2 FYNNEI. CDR3 loop: CASSRDPGEYEQYF. CDR3 nucleotide sequence: TGTGCCAGCAGTAGGGACCCGGGAGAATACGAGCAGTACTTC.

This chain links TRBV7-2 with TRBJ1-1; 8 nucleotides agree with TRBD1. CDR3 length: 15 amino acids. J lost 5 bases, V lost 1 base, and 6 bases had no gene match. Germline CDR1 reads SGHTA; CDR2 reads FQGNSA. The CDR3 reads CASSLVSGGKTEAFF. The CDR3, as DNA: TGTGCCAGCAGCTTAGTATCAGGGGGCAAGACTGAAGCTTTCTTT. Supplemented by reference TRBV7-2 and TRBJ1-1, the full variable domain reads GAGVSQSPSNKVTEKGKDVELRCDPISGHTALYWYRQSLGQGLEFLIYFQGNSAPDKSGLPSDRFSAERTGGSVSTLTIQRTQQEDSAVYLCASSLVSGGKTEAFFGQGTRLTVV.

The chain joins TRBV5-1 to TRBJ2-1; D gene unclear. The CDR3 is 13 residues long. The germline CDR1 and CDR2 sequences are SGHRS and YFSETQ. Deletions cut 3 bases from V and 7 bases from J, with 11 bases between. CDR3 protein: CASSSVLGNEQFF. CDR3 in DNA: TGCGCCAGCAGCTCGGTACTGGGTAATGAGCAGTTCTTC.

This CDR3 reads CASSGSTGTGGGDTQYF. In nucleotides, the CDR3 is TGTGCCAGCAGCGGGTCAACCGGGACAGGGGGCGGGGATACGCAGTACTTT. The chain joins TRBV21-1 to TRBJ2-3; TRBD1, as called in the table, went unchecked against the DNA. TRBV21-1 is a pseudogene. The CDR3 runs to 17 residues.

The sample holds a few counts of this clonotype. The J gene is TRBJ2-1, the V gene TRBV20-1; TRBD2 is a possible D gene (5 bases). V lost 3 bases, J lost 7 bases, and 13 bases lay in between. Per the germline V gene, CDR1 is DFQATT and CDR2 is SNEGSKA (reference sequence). The CDR3 spans 13 residues. CDR3 loop: CSASFGVRNEQFF. The CDR3 DNA is TGCAGTGCTAGTTTCGGGGTGAGGAATGAGCAGTTCTTC.

This chain joins TRBV5-1 and TRBJ2-2, with TRBD1 identical over 7 bases. This CDR3 has 16 amino acids. After removal of 3 bases from V and 1 base from J, the junction contained 6 bases not matched to a gene. From germline, CDR1 is SGHRS and CDR2 YFSETQ. The DNA for the CDR3 is TGCGCCAGCAGCTGGGACAGCCATGAGAACACCGGGGAGCTGTTTTTT. Translation: CASSWDSHENTGELFF.

This clonotype was found a few times. The genes are TRBV6-1 and TRBJ1-3; no definite D call. The CDR3 sequence is 13 residues long. CDR1 is MNHNS, CDR2 SASEGT, per germline. Trimming shortened V by 8 bases and J by 4 bases, and 12 bases separated the two germline ends. Written as DNA, the CDR3 is TGTGCCAGCGTAGGAAGTTCGGGAAACACCATATATTTT. Its translation is CASVGSSGNTIYF.

This clonotype was detected many times. The chain employs TRBV9 and TRBJ2-5; either TRBD1 or TRBD2 may supply D (5 bases each). The germline CDR1 and CDR2 sequences are SGDLS and YYNGEE. With 4 bases removed from V and 5 bases from J, the gap between germline ends came to 18 bases. The CDR3 extends over 15 amino acids. The CDR3 protein is CASSQQLGAGETQYF. CDR3 sequence (DNA): TGTGCCAGCAGCCAGCAACTAGGGGCTGGGGAGACCCAGTACTTC.

Notes on this clonotype: The junction departs from the called germline gene at one end, perhaps through a read error. V gene TRBV5-1 combines with J gene TRBJ2-7; no definite D call. CDR1 SGHRS and CDR2 YFSETQ come from the germline V gene. This CDR3 is 13 amino acids long. The CDR3 region has the DNA TGCGCCGGCAGCTTGGCCGCTAGCTACGAGCAGTACTTC. Amino acids: CAGSLAASYEQYF.

On this clonotype itself: Possible read error: a much larger clone is one base away. Here the CDR3 reads CVSRDRGTYGYTF. CDR3 in DNA: TGTGTCAGCCGGGACAGGGGGACCTATGGCTACACCTTC. The J gene is TRBJ1-2, the V gene TRBV7-2, with 11 bases matching TRBD1. Per germline, CDR1 SGHTA and CDR2 FQGNSA. This CDR3 has 13 residues.